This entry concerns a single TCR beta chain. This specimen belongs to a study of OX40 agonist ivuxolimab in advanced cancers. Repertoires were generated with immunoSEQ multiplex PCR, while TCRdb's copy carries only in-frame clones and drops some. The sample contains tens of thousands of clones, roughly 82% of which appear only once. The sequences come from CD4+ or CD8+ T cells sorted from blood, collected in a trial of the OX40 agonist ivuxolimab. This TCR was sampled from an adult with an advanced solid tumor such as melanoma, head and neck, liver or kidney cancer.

The CDR3, as DNA: TGTGCCAGCAGCGTGGCAGGGTTTGGGAACGAAAAACTGTTTTTT. It specifies CASSVAGFGNEKLFF. The chain links TRBV7-2 to TRBJ1-4; possible D gene TRBD1, 5 bases. Germline CDR1 is SGHTA and CDR2 is FQGNSA. There are 15 residues in the CDR3. The V and J ends lost 5 bases and 8 bases respectively, with 18 bases between them.